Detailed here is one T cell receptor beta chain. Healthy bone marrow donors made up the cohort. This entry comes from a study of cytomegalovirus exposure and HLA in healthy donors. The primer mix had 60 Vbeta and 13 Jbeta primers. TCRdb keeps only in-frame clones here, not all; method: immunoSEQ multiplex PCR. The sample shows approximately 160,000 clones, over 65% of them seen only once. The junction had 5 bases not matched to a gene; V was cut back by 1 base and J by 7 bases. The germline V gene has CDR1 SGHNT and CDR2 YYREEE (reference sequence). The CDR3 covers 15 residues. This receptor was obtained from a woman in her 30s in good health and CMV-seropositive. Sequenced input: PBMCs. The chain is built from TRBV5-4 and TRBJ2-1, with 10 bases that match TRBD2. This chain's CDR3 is CASSLSSGRSNEQFF. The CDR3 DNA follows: TGTGCCAGCAGCTTGTCTAGCGGGAGATCTAATGAGCAGTTCTTC.